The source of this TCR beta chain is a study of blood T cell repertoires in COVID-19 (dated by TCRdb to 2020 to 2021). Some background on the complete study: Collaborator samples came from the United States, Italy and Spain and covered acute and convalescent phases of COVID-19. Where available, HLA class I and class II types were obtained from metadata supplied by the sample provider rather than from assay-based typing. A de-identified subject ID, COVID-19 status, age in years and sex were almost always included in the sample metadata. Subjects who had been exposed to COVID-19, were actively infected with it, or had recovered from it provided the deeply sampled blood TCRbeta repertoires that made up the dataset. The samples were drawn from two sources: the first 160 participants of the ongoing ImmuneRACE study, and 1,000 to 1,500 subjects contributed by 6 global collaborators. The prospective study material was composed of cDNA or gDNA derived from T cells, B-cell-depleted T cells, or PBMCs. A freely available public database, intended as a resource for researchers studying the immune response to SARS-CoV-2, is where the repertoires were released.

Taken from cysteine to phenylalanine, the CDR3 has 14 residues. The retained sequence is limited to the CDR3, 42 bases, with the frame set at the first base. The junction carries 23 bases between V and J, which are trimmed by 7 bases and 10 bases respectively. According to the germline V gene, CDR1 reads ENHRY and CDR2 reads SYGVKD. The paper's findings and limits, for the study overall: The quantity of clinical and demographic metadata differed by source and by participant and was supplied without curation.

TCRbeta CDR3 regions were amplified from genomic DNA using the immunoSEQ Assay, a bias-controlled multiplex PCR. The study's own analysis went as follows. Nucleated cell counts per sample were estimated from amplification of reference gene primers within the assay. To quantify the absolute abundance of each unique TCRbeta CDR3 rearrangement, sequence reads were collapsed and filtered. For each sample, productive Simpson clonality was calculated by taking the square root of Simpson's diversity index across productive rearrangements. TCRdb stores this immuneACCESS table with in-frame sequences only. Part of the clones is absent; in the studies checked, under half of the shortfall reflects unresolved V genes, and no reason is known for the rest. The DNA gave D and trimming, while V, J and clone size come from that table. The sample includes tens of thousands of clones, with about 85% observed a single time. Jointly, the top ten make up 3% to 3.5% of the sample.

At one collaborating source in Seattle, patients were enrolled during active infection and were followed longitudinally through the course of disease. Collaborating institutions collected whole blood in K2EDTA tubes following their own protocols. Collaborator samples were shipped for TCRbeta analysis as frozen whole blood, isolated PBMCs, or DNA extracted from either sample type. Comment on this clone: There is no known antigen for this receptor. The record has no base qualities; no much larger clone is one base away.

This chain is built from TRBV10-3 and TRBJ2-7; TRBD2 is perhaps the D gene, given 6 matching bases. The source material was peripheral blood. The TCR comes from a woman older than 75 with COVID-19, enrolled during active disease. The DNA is TGTGCCATCAAAGGGGATCCATCGGGGGTCTTCCAGTACTTC. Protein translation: CAIKGDPSGVFQYF.